This TCR beta chain was recorded in a study of cytomegalovirus exposure and HLA in healthy donors. Study-wide background: Early released data had approximately 86 million unique TCRs, all coming from HLA-typed donors.

Although they were nominally healthy when sampled, donors likely had unrecorded immune exposures. This CDR3 spans 15 amino acids. The germline gives CDR1 WNHNN, CDR2 SYGVQD (reference sequence). PCR amplification relied on 60 Vbeta primers (plus 13 Jbeta primers). Here immunoSEQ multiplex PCR was the method, and the copy in TCRdb shows in-frame clones only, minus some. The table records more than 150,000 clones, 80% of them present only once. Concerning this clone: The antigen is unknown. The junction departs from the called germline gene at one end, perhaps through a read error.

Study results and caveats: HLA alleles showed associations with approximately 15,000 TCR beta sequences in a later analysis, at a 0.05 false discovery rate. DRB1 showed the most TCR associations and HLA-C the fewest in a later analysis, as rates varied by HLA locus.

The chain links TRBV10-1 to TRBJ2-3; tentatively, D is TRBD2 (6 bases). The sequence was collected from a girl aged 10-17 years in good health and CMV-seropositive. Sequenced input: PBMCs. For the CDR3, the DNA is TGCGCCGGCAGTGAGAACCCGGGAGTGGCAGATGCGCAGTATTTT. As protein: CAGSENPGVADAQYF.